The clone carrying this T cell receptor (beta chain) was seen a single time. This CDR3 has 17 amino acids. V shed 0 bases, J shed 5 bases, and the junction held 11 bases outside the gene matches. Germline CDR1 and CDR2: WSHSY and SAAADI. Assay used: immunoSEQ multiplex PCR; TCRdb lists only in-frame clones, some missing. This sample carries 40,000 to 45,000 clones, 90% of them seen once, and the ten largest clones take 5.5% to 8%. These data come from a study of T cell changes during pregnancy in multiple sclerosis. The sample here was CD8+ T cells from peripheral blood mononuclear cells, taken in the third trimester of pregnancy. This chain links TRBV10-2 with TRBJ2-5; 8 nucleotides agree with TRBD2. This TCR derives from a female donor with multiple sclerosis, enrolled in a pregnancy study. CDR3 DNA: TGCGCCAGCAGTGAGTCGATTCCCGGGGGGGCCTCGGAGACCCAGTACTTC. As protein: CASSESIPGGASETQYF.